This entry concerns a single T cell receptor (beta chain). What it binds is unknown. Each CDR3 protein is one row after TCRdb ran MiXCR on the RT-PCR reads. Of more than 600,000 distinct CDR3 sequences in the sample, roughly 18% are singletons; the top ten hold approximately 10%. The record originates from a study of response to subunit inactivated influenza vaccine. General study points: Researchers suggested that each seasonal influenza vaccination recruits few new T cells.

V dropped 7 bases and J dropped 8 bases, with 21 bases sitting between them. This CDR3 region has 15 residues. The J gene is TRBJ2-1, the V gene TRBV12-3 or TRBV12-4, with D tentatively TRBD2 (5 bases). This clonotype was obtained from a man aged 50-60 years who received an inactivated influenza vaccine. The source material was PBMCs from blood, sampled less than 6 days after vaccination. The CDR3 region has the DNA TGTGCCAGCAATCCCAGCGGCCGACCCGCCCATGAGCAGTTCTTC. Protein: CASNPSGRPAHEQFF.